This T cell receptor beta chain was captured by sequencing in a study of molecular identifiers for immune sequencing clone quantification. As to this clonotype: What it binds is unknown.

TCRdb analysed the PCR reads with MiXCR anew, one entry per CDR3 protein. The table has 60,000 to 70,000 distinct CDR3 sequences, about a sixth seen once. The J segment lost 2 bases and the V segment lost 4 bases, leaving 10 bases of the junction unmatched. The CDR3 runs to 16 residues. Germline CDR1 and CDR2: LNHDA and SQIVND (reference sequence). Whole-study findings and limits: In naive cells, clones above 20 RNA copies held under 1% of molecules, whereas in effector cells they held over 98%.

The sample taken for sequencing was naive CD8+ T cells from blood, with Jurkat cell RNA spiked in. Subset: FACS-sorted CD8+CD4-CCR7+CD45RA+ naive T cells. The TCR was taken from a human donor in good health. Some libraries in this study had Jurkat cell RNA spiked in. The V gene is TRBV19, the J gene TRBJ2-7; 8 bases match TRBD2. The CDR3 nucleotides are TGTGCCAGTAGTACTCGATCTAGCGGGCCAACCTACGAGCAGTACTTC. Translation gives CASSTRSSGPTYEQYF. Full variable domain (missing parts from reference TRBV19 and TRBJ2-7): DGGITQSPKYLFRKEGQNVTLSCEQNLNHDAMYWYRQDPGQGLRLIYYSQIVNDFQKGDIAEGYSVSREKKESFPLTVTSAQKNPTAFYLCASSTRSSGPTYEQYFGPGTRLTVT.